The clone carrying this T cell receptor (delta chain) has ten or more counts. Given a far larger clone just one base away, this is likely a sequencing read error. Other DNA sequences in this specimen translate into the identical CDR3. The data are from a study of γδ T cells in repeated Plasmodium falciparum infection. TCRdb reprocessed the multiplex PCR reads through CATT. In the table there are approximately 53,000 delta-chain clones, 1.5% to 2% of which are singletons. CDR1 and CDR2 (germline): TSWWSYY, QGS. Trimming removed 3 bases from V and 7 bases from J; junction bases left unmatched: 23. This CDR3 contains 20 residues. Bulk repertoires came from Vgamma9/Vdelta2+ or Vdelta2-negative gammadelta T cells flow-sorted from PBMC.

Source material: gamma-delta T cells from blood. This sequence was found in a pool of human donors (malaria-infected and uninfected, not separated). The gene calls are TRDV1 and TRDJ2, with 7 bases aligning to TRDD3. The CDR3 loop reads CALGEVTMTGDPGGGAQLFF. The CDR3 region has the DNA TGTGCTCTTGGGGAGGTCACTATGACTGGGGATCCCGGTGGCGGAGCACAACTCTTCTTT.